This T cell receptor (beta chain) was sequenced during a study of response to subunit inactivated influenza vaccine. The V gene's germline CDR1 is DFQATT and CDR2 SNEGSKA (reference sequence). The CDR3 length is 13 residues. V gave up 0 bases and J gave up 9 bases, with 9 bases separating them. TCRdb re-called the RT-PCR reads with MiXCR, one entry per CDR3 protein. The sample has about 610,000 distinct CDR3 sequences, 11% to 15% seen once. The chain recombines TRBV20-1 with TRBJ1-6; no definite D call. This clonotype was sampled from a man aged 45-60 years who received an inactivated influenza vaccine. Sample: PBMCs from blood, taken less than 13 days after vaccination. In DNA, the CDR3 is TGCAGTGCTAGAGATCGTGGGTTTTCACCCCTCCACTTT. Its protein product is CSARDRGFSPLHF.